The T cell receptor (beta chain) under discussion was sequenced for a study of CD8 T cells in Susac syndrome. V shed 1 base, J shed 4 bases, and the junction held 14 bases outside the gene matches. The germline V gene has CDR1 MNHEY and CDR2 SMNVEV (reference sequence). This CDR3 has 18 amino acids. TCR beta sequencing covered blood CD8+ and CD4+ T cells. Multiple sclerosis controls were treatment-naive patients with stable or active relapsing-remitting disease. The CD8+ and CD4+ T cells were isolated magnetically using a negative isolation approach, whereas the TEMRA cells were enriched by FACS. RNA in amounts of about 0.5 to 1 ug was reverse transcribed with random hexamers. By means of immunoSEQ multiplex PCR, TCR beta CDR3 spanning 54 Vbeta and 13 Jbeta underwent amplification. TCRdb ran MiXCR on the immunoSEQ multiplex PCR reads and lists one entry per CDR3 protein. This table holds a few hundred thousand distinct CDR3 sequences, more than 80% found once.

The TCR was taken from a human donor with multiple sclerosis. This chain links TRBV27 with TRBJ2-3; TRBD2 agrees at 7 bases. Sequenced sample: CD8+ T cells from PBMCs. The chain's CDR3 is CASSLFPPTSYLSDTQYF. The CDR3 nucleotides are TGTGCCAGCAGTTTATTCCCCCCGACTAGCTACCTCTCAGATACGCAGTATTTT.